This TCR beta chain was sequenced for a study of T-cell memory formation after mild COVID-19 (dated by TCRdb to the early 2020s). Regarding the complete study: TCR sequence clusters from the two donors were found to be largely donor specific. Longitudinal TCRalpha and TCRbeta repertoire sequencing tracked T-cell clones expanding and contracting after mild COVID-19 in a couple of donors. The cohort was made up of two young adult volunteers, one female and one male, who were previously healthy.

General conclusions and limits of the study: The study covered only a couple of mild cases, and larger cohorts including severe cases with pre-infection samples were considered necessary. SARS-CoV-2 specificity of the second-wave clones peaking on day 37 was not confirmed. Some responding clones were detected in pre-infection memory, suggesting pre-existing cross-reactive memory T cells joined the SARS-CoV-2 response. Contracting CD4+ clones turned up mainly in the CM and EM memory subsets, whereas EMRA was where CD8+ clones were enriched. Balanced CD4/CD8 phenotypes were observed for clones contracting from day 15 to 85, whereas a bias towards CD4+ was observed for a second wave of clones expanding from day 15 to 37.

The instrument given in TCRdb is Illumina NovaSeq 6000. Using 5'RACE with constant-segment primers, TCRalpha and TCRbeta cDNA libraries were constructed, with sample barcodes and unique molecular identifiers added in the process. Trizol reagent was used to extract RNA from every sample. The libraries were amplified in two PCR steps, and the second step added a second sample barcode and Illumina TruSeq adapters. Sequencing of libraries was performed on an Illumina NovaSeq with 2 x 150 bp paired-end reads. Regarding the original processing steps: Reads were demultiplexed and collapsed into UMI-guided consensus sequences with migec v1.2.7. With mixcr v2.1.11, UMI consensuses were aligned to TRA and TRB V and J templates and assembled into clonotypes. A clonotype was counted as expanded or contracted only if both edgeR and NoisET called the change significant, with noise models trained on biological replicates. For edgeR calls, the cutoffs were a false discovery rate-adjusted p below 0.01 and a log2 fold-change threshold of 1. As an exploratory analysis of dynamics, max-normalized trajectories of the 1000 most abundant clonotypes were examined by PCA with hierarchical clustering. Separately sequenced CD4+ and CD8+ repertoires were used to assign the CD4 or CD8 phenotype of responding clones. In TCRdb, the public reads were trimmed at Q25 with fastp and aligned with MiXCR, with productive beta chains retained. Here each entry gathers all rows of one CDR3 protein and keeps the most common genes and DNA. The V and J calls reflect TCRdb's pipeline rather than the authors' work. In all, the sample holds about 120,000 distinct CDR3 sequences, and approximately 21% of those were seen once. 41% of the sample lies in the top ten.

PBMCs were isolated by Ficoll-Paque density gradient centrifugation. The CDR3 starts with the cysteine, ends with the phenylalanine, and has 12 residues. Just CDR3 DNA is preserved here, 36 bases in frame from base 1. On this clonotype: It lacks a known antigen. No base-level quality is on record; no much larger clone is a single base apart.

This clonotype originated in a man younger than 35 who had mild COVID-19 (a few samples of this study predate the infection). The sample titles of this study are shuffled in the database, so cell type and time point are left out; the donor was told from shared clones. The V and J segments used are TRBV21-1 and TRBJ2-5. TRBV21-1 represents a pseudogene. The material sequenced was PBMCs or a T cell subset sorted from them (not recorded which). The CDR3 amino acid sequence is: CASSKKGETQYF. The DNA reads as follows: TGTGCCAGCAGCAAAAAGGGAGAGACCCAGTACTTC.